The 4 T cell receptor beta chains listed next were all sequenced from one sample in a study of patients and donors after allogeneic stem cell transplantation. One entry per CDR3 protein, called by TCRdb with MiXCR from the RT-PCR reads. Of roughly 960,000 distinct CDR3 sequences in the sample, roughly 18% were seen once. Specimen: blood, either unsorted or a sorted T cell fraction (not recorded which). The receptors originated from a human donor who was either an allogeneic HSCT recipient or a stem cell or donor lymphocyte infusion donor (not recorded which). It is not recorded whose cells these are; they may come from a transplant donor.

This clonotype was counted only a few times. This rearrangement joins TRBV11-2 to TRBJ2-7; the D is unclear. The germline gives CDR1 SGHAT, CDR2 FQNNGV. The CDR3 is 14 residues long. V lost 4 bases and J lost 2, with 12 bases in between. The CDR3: CASSSTRLTYEQYF. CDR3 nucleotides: TGTGCCAGCAGCTCAACGAGACTGACCTACGAGCAGTACTTC.

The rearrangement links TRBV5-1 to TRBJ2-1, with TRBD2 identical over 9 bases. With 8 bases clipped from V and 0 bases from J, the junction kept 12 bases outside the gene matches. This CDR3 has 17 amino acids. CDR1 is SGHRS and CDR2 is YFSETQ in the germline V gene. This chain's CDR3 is CASMRVAGVASYNEQFF. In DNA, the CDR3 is TGCGCCAGTATGAGAGTAGCGGGAGTGGCCTCCTACAATGAGCAGTTCTTC.

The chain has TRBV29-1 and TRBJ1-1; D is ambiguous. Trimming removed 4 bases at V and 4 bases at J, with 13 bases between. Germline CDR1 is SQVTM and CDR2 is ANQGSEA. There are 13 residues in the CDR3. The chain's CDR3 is CSVAQVLRTEAFF. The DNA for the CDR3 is TGCAGCGTTGCTCAGGTCCTCCGCACTGAAGCTTTCTTT.

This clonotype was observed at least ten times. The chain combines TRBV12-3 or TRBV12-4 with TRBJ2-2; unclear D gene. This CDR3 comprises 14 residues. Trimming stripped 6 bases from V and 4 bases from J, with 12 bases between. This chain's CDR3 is CASSPGPFTGELFF. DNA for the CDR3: TGTGCCAGCAGCCCCGGACCCTTCACCGGGGAGCTGTTTTTT.